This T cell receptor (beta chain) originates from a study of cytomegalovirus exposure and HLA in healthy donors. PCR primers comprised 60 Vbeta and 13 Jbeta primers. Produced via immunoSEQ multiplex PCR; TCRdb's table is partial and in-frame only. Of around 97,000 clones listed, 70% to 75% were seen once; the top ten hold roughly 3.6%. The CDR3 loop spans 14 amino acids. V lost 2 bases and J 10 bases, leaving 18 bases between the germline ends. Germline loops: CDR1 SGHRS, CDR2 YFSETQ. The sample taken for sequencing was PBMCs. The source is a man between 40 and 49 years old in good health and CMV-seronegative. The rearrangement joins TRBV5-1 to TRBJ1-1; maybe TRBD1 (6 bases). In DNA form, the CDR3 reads TGCGCCAGCAGCTTTCTGGACAGCACCTCCGGAGCTTTCTTT. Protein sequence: CASSFLDSTSGAFF.